The T cell receptor beta chain under discussion was sequenced for a study of cytomegalovirus exposure and HLA in healthy donors. The validation cohort, a group of over a hundred subjects, included the donors and was separate from the roughly 620-subject first cohort. Details on this clone: Its antigen is unidentified.

V gave up 11 bases and J gave up 7 bases, with 18 bases separating them. This CDR3 is built from 13 residues. Germline lookup yields CDR1 LNHDA and CDR2 SQIVND (reference sequence). Data came from immunoSEQ multiplex PCR; TCRdb stores just in-frame clones and leaves some out. The sample includes 99,000 or so clones, about 88% seen only once; the top ten take approximately 4%. Points from the study as a whole: The study labeled more than 150 TCR beta chains cytomegalovirus-associated.

The sample comprised PBMCs. The chain is built from TRBV19 and TRBJ1-5; maybe TRBD1 (5 bases). This TCR came from a woman under 30 in good health and CMV-seropositive. Here the CDR3 reads CAVGGGVKQPQHF. CDR3 nucleotides: TGTGCCGTGGGGGGTGGGGTTAAACAGCCCCAGCATTTT. The full variable domain, in which reference TRBV19 and TRBJ1-5 provide the parts outside the CDR3, is DGGITQSPKYLFRKEGQNVTLSCEQNLNHDAMYWYRQDPGQGLRLIYYSQIVNDFQKGDIAEGYSVSREKKESFPLTVTSAQKNPTAFYLCAVGGGVKQPQHFGDGTRLSIL.